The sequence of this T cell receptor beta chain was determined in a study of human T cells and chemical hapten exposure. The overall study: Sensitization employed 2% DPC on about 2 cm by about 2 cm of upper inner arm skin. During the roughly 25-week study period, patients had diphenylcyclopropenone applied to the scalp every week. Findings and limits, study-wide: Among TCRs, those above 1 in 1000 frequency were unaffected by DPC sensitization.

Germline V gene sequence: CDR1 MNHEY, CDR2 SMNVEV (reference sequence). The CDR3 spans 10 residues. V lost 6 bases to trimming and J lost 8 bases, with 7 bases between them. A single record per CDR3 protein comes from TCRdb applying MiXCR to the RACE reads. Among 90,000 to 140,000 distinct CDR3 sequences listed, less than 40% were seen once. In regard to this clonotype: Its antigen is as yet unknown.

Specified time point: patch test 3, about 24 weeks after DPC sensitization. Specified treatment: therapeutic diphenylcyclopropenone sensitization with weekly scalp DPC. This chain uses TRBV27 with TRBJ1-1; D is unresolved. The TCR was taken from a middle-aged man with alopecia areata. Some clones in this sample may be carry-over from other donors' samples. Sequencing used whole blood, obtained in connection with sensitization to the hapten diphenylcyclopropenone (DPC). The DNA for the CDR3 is TGTGCCAGCAGAGGACTCGAAGCTTTCTTT. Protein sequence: CASRGLEAFF.